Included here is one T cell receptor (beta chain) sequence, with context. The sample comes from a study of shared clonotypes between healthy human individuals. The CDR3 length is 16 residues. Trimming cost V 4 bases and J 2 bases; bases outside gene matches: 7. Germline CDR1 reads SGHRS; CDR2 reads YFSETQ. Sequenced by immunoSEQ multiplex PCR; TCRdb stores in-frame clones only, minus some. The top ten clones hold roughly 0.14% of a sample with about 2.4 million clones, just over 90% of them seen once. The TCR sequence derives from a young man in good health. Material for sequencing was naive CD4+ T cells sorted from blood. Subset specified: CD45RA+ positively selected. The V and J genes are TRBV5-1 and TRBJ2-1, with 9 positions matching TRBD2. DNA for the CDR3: TGCGCCAGCAGCGCGACTAGCGGAACAACCTACAATGAGCAGTTCTTC. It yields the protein CASSATSGTTYNEQFF.